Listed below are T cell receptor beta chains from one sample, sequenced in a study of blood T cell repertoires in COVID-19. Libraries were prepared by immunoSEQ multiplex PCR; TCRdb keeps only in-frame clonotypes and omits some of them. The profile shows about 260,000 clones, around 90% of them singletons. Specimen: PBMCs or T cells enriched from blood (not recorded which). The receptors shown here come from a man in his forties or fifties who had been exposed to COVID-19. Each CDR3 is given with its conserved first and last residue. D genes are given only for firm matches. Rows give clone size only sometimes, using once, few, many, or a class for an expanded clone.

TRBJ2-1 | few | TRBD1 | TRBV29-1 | CSVPHRDRDYNEQFF | TGCAGCGTGCCTCACCGGGACAGGGACTACAATGAGCAGTTCTTC
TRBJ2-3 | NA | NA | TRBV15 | CATSRDLSVTDTQYF | TGTGCCACCAGCAGAGATCTTAGTGTAACAGATACGCAGTATTTT
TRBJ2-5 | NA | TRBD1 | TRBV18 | CASSPTPLPGGETTETQYF | TGTGCCAGCTCTCCCACACCTTTACCAGGGGGCGAGACGACGGAGACCCAGTACTTC
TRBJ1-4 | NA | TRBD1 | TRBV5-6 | CASSLGTGDEKLFF | TGTGCCAGCAGCCTCGGGACAGGTGATGAAAAACTGTTTTTT
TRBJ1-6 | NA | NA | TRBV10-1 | CARKQENNSPLHF | TGCGCCAGGAAACAGGAAAATAATTCACCCCTCCACTTT
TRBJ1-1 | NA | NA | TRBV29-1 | CSARMGSNTEAFF | TGCAGCGCCCGAATGGGGAGTAACACTGAAGCTTTCTTT
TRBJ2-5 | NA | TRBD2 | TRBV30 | CAWTQGTSGRAGETQYF | TGTGCCTGGACCCAAGGGACTAGCGGGAGGGCCGGAGAGACCCAGTACTTC
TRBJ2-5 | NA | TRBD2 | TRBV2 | CASSSTSGMGGQETQYF | TGTGCCAGCAGTTCCACTAGCGGGATGGGGGGCCAAGAGACCCAGTACTTC
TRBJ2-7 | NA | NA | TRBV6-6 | CASSYPTARPPDEQYF | TGTGCCAGCAGTTATCCGACAGCCCGACCCCCGGACGAGCAGTACTTC
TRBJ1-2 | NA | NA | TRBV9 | CASSRVEGVGGYTF | TGTGCCAGCAGCCGAGTGGAGGGAGTCGGGGGCTACACCTTC
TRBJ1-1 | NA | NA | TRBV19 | CASSTTGHTEAFF | TGTGCCAGTAGTACCACAGGGCACACTGAAGCTTTCTTT
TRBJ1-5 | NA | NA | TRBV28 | CASSRGRRPYSNQPQHF | TGTGCCAGCAGCCGGGGTAGGAGGCCTTATAGCAATCAGCCCCAGCATTTT
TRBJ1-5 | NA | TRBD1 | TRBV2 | CASRPTGNGQPQHF | TGTGCCAGCAGACCGACAGGGAACGGTCAGCCCCAGCATTTT
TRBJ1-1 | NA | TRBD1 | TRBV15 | CATSRGNRGFMSEAFF | TGTGCCACCAGCAGAGGGAACAGGGGGTTTATGTCTGAAGCTTTCTTT
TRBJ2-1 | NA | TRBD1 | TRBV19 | CASRGAGDSEQFF | TGTGCCTCACGGGGAGCAGGGGACAGTGAGCAGTTCTTC
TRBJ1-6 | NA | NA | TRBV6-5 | CASSYEDSSPLHF | TGTGCCAGCAGTTACGAAGACAGTTCACCCCTCCACTTT
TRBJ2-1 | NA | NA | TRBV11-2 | CASSLDALLYSYNEQFF | TGTGCCAGCAGCTTAGACGCGCTACTTTACTCCTACAATGAGCAGTTCTTC
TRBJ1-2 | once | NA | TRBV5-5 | CASNARGGSDYGYTF | TGTGCCAGCAACGCAAGGGGGGGGAGTGACTATGGCTACACCTTC
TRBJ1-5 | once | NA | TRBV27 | CASSFNRPNQPQHF | TGTGCCAGCAGTTTTAATCGTCCCAATCAGCCCCAGCATTTT
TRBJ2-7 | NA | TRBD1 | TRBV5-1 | CASSLDQQGFEQYF | TGCGCCAGCAGCTTGGATCAACAGGGGTTTGAGCAGTACTTC
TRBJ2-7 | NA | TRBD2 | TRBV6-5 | CASSYSGLAGVYEQYF | TGTGCCAGCAGTTACTCGGGACTAGCGGGAGTGTACGAGCAGTACTTC
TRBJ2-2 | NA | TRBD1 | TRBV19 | CASTPGQGALHTGELFF | TGTGCCAGTACCCCGGGACAGGGGGCTTTACACACCGGGGAGCTGTTTTTT
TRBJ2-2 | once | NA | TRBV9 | CASSVGDGERELFF | TGTGCCAGCAGCGTAGGTGACGGAGAAAGGGAGCTGTTTTTT
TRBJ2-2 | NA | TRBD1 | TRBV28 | CASSLERDRVTGELFF | TGTGCCAGCAGTTTGGAACGGGACAGGGTGACCGGGGAGCTGTTTTTT